The 7 T cell receptor beta chains presented below share a single source sample, sequenced in a study of T cell responses to AZD1222 COVID-19 vaccine. Sequencing was performed with immunoSEQ multiplex PCR; in TCRdb, only in-frame clones are kept and a portion is missing. Here the sample spans about 180,000 clones, about 90% being singletons. Material: peripheral blood, obtained on day 0 of AZD1222 vaccination. The receptors shown here come from an adult in good health.

The V and J genes are TRBV24-1 and TRBJ1-2; possible D gene TRBD1, 6 bases. Looked up from germline, CDR1 is KGHDR and CDR2 is SFDVKD. V was clipped by 6 bases and J by 7 bases, with 11 bases between them. The CDR3 loop spans 12 amino acids. CDR3 residues: CATSSGVSGYTF. CDR3 DNA sequence: TGTGCCACCAGTTCAGGGGTTAGTGGCTACACCTTC.

The chain links TRBV20-1 to TRBJ2-7; D is uncertain. The length of the CDR3 is 13 residues. V was cut by 3 bases and J by 0 bases, with 9 bases left in between. CDR1 is DFQATT and CDR2 is SNEGSKA in the germline V gene (reference sequence). Here the CDR3 DNA reads TGCAGTGCTAGTTCGGATCTCTCCTACGAGCAGTACTTC. Encoded protein: CSASSDLSYEQYF.

The V call is TRBV29-1, the J call TRBJ2-3; 7 nucleotides align to TRBD1. Looked up from germline, CDR1 is SQVTM and CDR2 is ANQGSEA. The CDR3 sequence is 14 residues long. The J segment lost 1 base and the V segment lost 2 bases, leaving 3 bases of the junction unmatched. CDR3 sequence: CSVESGQGTDTQYF. The CDR3 bases are TGCAGCGTTGAATCCGGACAGGGCACAGATACGCAGTATTTT.

This chain connects TRBV5-1 to TRBJ1-2, with 9 bases fitting TRBD1. V shed 4 bases, J shed 8 bases, and the junction held 9 bases outside the gene matches. The length of the CDR3 is 14 residues. Germline CDR1 is SGHRS and CDR2 is YFSETQ. The DNA of the CDR3 is TGCGCCAGCAGCCCGGGACAGGGAATTAGGGGCTACACCTTC. The encoded protein is CASSPGQGIRGYTF.

This clone was observed a single time. The genes are TRBV3-1 (or the pseudogene TRBV3-2) and TRBJ1-4; D is undetermined. Trimming took 1 base from V and 0 from J, leaving 3 bases between them. CDR3 length: 14 amino acids. CDR1 and CDR2 from the germline V gene are LGHDT and YNNKEL (reference sequence). In nucleotides, the CDR3 is TGTGCCAGCAGCCAAGTTTCAACTAATGAAAAACTGTTTTTT. Residues: CASSQVSTNEKLFF.

The chain has TRBV7-2 and TRBJ1-1, with 7 bases identical to TRBD1. J lost 7 bases, V lost 5 bases, and 1 base had no gene match. CDR1 and CDR2 (germline): SGHTA, FQGNSA. The CDR3 loop spans 11 amino acids. The CDR3 DNA reads as TGTGCCAGCAGCCGGGACAGTGAAGCTTTCTTT. It encodes CASSRDSEAFF.

J is TRBJ2-1 and V is TRBV30; D is tentatively TRBD1 or TRBD2 (6 bases each). V lost 0 bases and J lost 5, with 17 bases in between. The CDR3 runs 16 residues. Germline CDR1 is GTSNPN and CDR2 is SVGIG (reference sequence). CDR3 sequence reads: CAWSVLPRGRHNEQFF. CDR3 in DNA: TGTGCCTGGAGTGTACTTCCCCGGGGGCGACACAATGAGCAGTTCTTC.